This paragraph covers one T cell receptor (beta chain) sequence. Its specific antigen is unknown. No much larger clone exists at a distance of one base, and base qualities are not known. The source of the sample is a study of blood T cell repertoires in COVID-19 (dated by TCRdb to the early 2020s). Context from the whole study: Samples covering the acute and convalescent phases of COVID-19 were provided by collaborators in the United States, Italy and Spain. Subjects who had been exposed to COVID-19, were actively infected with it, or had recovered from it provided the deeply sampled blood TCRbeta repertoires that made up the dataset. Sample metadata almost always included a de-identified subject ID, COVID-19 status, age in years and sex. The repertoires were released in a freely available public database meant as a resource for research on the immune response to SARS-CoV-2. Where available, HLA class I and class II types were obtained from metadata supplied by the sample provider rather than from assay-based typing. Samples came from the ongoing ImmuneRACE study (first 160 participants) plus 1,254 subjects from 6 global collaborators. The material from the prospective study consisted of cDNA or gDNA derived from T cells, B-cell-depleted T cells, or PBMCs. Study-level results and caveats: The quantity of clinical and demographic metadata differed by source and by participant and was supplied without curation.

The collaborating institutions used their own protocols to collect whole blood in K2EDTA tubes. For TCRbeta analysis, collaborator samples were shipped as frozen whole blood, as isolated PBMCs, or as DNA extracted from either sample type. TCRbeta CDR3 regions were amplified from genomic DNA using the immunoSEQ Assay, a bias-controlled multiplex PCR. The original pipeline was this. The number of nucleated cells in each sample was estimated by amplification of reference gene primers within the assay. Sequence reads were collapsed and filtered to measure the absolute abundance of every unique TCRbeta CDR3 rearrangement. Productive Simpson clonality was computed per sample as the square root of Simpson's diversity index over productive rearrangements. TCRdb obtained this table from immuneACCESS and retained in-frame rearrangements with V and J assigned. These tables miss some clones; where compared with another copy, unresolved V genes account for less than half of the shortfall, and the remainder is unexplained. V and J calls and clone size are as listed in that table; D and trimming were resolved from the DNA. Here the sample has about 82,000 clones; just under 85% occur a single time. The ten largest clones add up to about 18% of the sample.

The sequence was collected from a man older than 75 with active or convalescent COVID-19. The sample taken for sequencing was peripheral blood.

The CDR3 reads CASSLGDSVNYGYTF. In nucleotide form, the sequence is TGTGCCAGCAGCTTGGGGGACAGCGTTAACTATGGCTACACCTTC. The sequence joins TRBV7-8 to TRBJ1-2, and 7 junction bases match TRBD1. The germline V gene sets CDR1 to SGHVS and CDR2 to FQNEAQ. V is cut back by 3 bases and J by 1 base, with 5 bases in the junction unmatched. The cysteine opens and the phenylalanine closes a CDR3 of 15 amino acids. The entry retains the CDR3 DNA only, 45 bases that are in frame from base 1.